This TCR beta chain was found in a study of control samples from healthy donors and cancer patients. The germline V gene has CDR1 SGHRS and CDR2 YFSETQ. The CDR3 length is 15 residues. V lost 0 bases and J 2 bases, leaving 11 bases between the germline ends. TCRdb's copy holds only in-frame clones and misses some; the assay was immunoSEQ multiplex PCR. Found here are approximately 120,000 clones, about nine tenths of them singletons; the top ten hold about 4.7%. The source is a human donor in good health. The donor label of this sample is uncertain. The specimen sequenced was blood. This rearrangement joins TRBV5-1 to TRBJ1-1; D is uncertain. For the CDR3, the DNA is TGCGCCAGCAGCTTGGCCGAAGGACTTAACACTGAAGCTTTCTTT. It yields the protein CASSLAEGLNTEAFF.